This TCR beta chain was obtained from a study of early T cells in non-severe SARS-CoV-2 infection. TCRdb re-derived calls from the 5' RACE reads in MiXCR, one entry per CDR3 protein. This table holds tens of thousands of distinct CDR3 sequences, 9.3% found once. This clonotype was picked up many times. The receptor's source is an adult who was a healthcare worker with PCR-confirmed SARS-CoV-2 infection or an uninfected control (not recorded which). Sample: whole blood.

CDR3 residues: CASSPGVAGKETQYF. Here the CDR3 DNA reads TGTGCCAGCAGTCCCGGGGTAGCGGGGAAAGAGACCCAGTACTTC. This chain joins TRBV6-1 and TRBJ2-5, with 8 positions matching TRBD2. Unmatched junction bases numbered 8, after V lost 5 bases and J lost 3 bases. The V gene's germline CDR1 is MNHNS and CDR2 SASEGT. The CDR3 runs to 15 residues.